Below, 19 T cell receptor beta chains from the same sample are listed, as sequenced in a study of blood T cell repertoires in COVID-19. Assay used: immunoSEQ multiplex PCR; TCRdb lists only in-frame clones, some missing. The sample consists of 250,000 to 300,000 clones, about 90% of them appearing once. Sequenced sample: PBMCs or T cells enriched from blood (not recorded which). These receptors came from a human donor in a cohort exposed to, infected with or recovered from COVID-19 (not recorded which). The donor label of this sample is uncertain.

The rearrangement joins TRBV3-1 (or the pseudogene TRBV3-2) to TRBJ1-4; 8 bases align to TRBD1. The CDR3 runs to 17 residues. The J segment lost 7 bases and the V segment lost 0 bases, leaving 10 bases of the junction unmatched. Germline assignment: CDR1 LGHDT and CDR2 YNNKEL (reference sequence). CDR3 region: CASSQDLPDRAGEKLFF. The CDR3 nucleotides are TGTGCCAGCAGCCAAGATCTCCCGGACAGGGCGGGTGAAAAACTGTTTTTT.

J is TRBJ1-6 and V is TRBV27; 11 bases line up with TRBD1. The junction had 4 bases not matched to a gene; V was cut back by 0 bases and J by 9 bases. Per the germline V gene, CDR1 is MNHEY and CDR2 is SMNVEV (reference sequence). This CDR3 has 16 residues. The CDR3 DNA reads as TGTGCCAGCAGTTTATCGTTGGGACAGGGGGGTTCACCCCTCCACTTT. This encodes CASSLSLGQGGSPLHF.

The CDR3 bases are TGTGCCACCAGTGATATGGGGACAGGCCTCGGAGCTTTCTTT. Its protein product is CATSDMGTGLGAFF. This sequence joins TRBV24-1 and TRBJ1-1, with 8 bases matching TRBD1. The CDR3 is 14 residues long. Trimming cost V 3 bases and J 10 bases; bases outside gene matches: 9. Germline V gene lookup returns CDR1 KGHDR and CDR2 SFDVKD.

The J gene is TRBJ1-1, the V gene TRBV2; TRBD1 aligns across 7 bases. Germline CDR1 and CDR2: SNHLY and FYNNEI. The CDR3 totals 15 residues. V lost 5 bases, J lost 0 bases, and 6 bases stayed unmatched. CDR3 DNA sequence: TGTGCCAGCAGTCGCCCGGGACAGTTGAACACTGAAGCTTTCTTT. Amino acid sequence: CASSRPGQLNTEAFF.

This clone was detected only once. The identical CDR3 is also encoded by other nucleotide sequences in the sample. V gene TRBV3-1 (or the pseudogene TRBV3-2) combines with J gene TRBJ1-1, with D unresolved. Trimming shortened V by 2 bases and J by 0 bases, and 7 bases separated the two germline ends. Germline CDR1 reads LGHDT; CDR2 reads YNNKEL (reference sequence). CDR3 size: 14 residues. Written as DNA, the CDR3 is TGTGCCAGCAGCCAACAGGTAATGAACACTGAAGCTTTCTTT. This gives the protein CASSQQVMNTEAFF.

The V gene is TRBV18, the J gene TRBJ2-2; D possibly corresponds to TRBD1 (6 bases). The CDR3 contains 13 residues. CDR1 is KGHSH, CDR2 LQKENI, per germline. Deletions cut 6 bases from V and 7 bases from J, with 12 bases between. CDR3 nucleotides: TGTGCCAGCTCGTCCCAGGGGAGCGGGGAGCTGTTTTTT. It codes for CASSSQGSGELFF.

This clone appeared a single time. The chain links TRBV19 to TRBJ2-2, with 7 bases lining up with TRBD2. Germline CDR1 and CDR2: LNHDA and SQIVND (reference sequence). V shed 4 bases, J shed 1 base, and the junction held 3 bases outside the gene matches. This CDR3 has 15 residues. This CDR3 reads CASSTGGGNTGELFF. Here the CDR3 DNA reads TGTGCCAGTAGTACGGGCGGGGGGAACACCGGGGAGCTGTTTTTT. The full variable domain, its missing parts supplied by reference TRBV19 and TRBJ2-2, is DGGITQSPKYLFRKEGQNVTLSCEQNLNHDAMYWYRQDPGQGLRLIYYSQIVNDFQKGDIAEGYSVSREKKESFPLTVTSAQKNPTAFYLCASSTGGGNTGELFFGEGSRLTVL.

The V gene is TRBV7-9, the J gene TRBJ2-3; tentatively, D is TRBD1 (5 bases). V lost 7 bases, J lost 4 bases, and 18 bases lay in between. CDR1 is SEHNR and CDR2 is FQNEAQ in the germline V gene (reference sequence). There are 15 residues in the CDR3. In nucleotides, the CDR3 is TGTGCCAGCAACATAGGGGCCGCGCCCTCAGATACGCAGTATTTT. Its translation is CASNIGAAPSDTQYF.

Written as DNA, the CDR3 is TGTGCCACCAGTGAGTCGAGGGATTCTCCCCAGCATTTT. Its translation is CATSESRDSPQHF. The chain is built from TRBV24-1 and TRBJ1-5, with D unclear. This CDR3 region has 13 residues. CDR1 and CDR2 (germline): KGHDR, SFDVKD. V was pared by 4 bases and J by 10 bases, with 13 bases between.

V and J are TRBV10-2 and TRBJ1-2, with TRBD1 matching over 9 bases. Losses at the gene ends were 3 bases for V and 7 bases for J; bases not matched to a gene: 6. Germline assignment: CDR1 WSHSY and CDR2 SAAADI. This CDR3 contains 14 residues. The DNA of the CDR3 is TGCGCCAGCAGTGACAACAGGGGGCTAGGTGGCTACACCTTC. It yields the protein CASSDNRGLGGYTF.

V gene TRBV9 combines with J gene TRBJ2-7; the D is unclear. V lost 3 bases to trimming and J lost 5 bases, with 15 bases between them. Germline values: CDR1 SGDLS, CDR2 YYNGEE. This CDR3 is built from 14 residues. In nucleotides, the CDR3 is TGTGCCAGCAGCGGCGACTCCCTATCGAACGAGCAGTACTTC. Its translation: CASSGDSLSNEQYF.

V is TRBV5-1 and J is TRBJ1-4, with D maybe TRBD1 (5 bases). V gave up 4 bases and J gave up 3 bases, with 16 bases separating them. CDR3 length: 16 residues. From germline, CDR1 is SGHRS and CDR2 YFSETQ. DNA for the CDR3: TGCGCCAGCAGCCTAAGCCCAGGGAAACCTAATGAAAAACTGTTTTTT. The encoded protein is CASSLSPGKPNEKLFF.

This clone was seen a single time. The chain employs TRBV30 and TRBJ2-5; 14 bases are shared with TRBD2. This CDR3 spans 15 amino acids. Germline CDR1 is GTSNPN and CDR2 is SVGIG (reference sequence). Trimming removed 3 bases from V and 6 bases from J; junction bases left unmatched: 6. CDR3 in DNA: TGTGCCTGGAGGGCGACTAGCGGGGGGGAAAAGACCCAGTACTTC. It codes for CAWRATSGGEKTQYF.

CDR3 amino acids: CATSERGQGAGYTF. DNA of the CDR3: TGTGCCACCAGTGAAAGGGGACAAGGAGCGGGCTACACCTTC. This chain links TRBV24-1 with TRBJ1-2; a weak D match, TRBD1 (6 bases). The CDR3 sequence is 14 residues long. CDR1 is KGHDR, CDR2 SFDVKD, per germline. Trimming removed 4 bases from V and 8 bases from J, with 16 bases in between.

This clone was detected only once. The chain is built from TRBV11-3 and TRBJ2-3, with 7 bases that match TRBD2. V gave up 8 bases and J gave up 3 bases; unmatched junction bases: 5. The CDR3 length is 13 residues. Germline loops: CDR1 SGHNT, CDR2 YENEEA. The CDR3 here is CASATSWTDTQYF. CDR3 nucleotide sequence: TGTGCCAGCGCGACTAGCTGGACAGATACGCAGTATTTT.

This chain uses TRBV27 with TRBJ2-1; weak D call: TRBD2 (6 bases). Trimming pared 5 bases from V and 7 bases from J, leaving 21 bases between. Germline assignment: CDR1 MNHEY and CDR2 SMNVEV (reference sequence). CDR3 length: 16 residues. The CDR3 loop reads CASSSPTSAVFNEQFF. The CDR3 DNA reads TGTGCCAGCAGTAGCCCGACTAGTGCCGTTTTTAATGAGCAGTTCTTC.

The chain employs TRBV29-1 and TRBJ2-5; D remains ambiguous. The V gene's germline CDR1 is SQVTM and CDR2 ANQGSEA. The CDR3 spans 13 residues. The germline V and J ends were trimmed by 3 bases and 2 bases, with 10 bases remaining between them. This CDR3 is CSVDASTQETQYF. DNA of the CDR3: TGCAGCGTTGATGCCTCGACACAAGAGACCCAGTACTTC. Supplemented by reference TRBV29-1 and TRBJ2-5, the full variable domain reads SAVISQKPSRDICQRGTSLTIQCQVDSQVTMMFWYRQQPGQSLTLIATANQGSEATYESGFVIDKFPISRPNLTFSTLTVSNMSPEDSSIYLCSVDASTQETQYFGPGTRLLVL.

The chain is built from TRBV5-4 and TRBJ1-2, with D possibly being TRBD1 (6 bases). Trimming removed 3 bases at V and 5 bases at J, with 11 bases between. This CDR3 has 13 amino acids. CDR1 and CDR2 from the germline V gene are SGHNT and YYREEE (reference sequence). This CDR3 is CASSYHTGYGYTF. The CDR3, as DNA: TGTGCCAGCAGCTACCATACAGGGTATGGCTACACCTTC.

The chain employs TRBV18 and TRBJ1-1; D unclear. The germline V gene encodes CDR1 KGHSH and CDR2 LQKENI. This CDR3 is 12 amino acids long. Trimming stripped 4 bases from V and 8 bases from J, with 11 bases between. CDR3 nucleotide sequence: TGTGCCAGCTCACGGGGAGGGAGAGAAGCTTTCTTT. It encodes CASSRGGREAFF.